This note documents a single T cell receptor beta chain sequence. The antigen is undetermined. The source of the sample is a study of T cell responses to AZD1222 COVID-19 vaccine. Notes on the study in general: Clonal diversity was possibly underestimated, and the donors were mostly white British, with more females.

Some clones are missing from TCRdb's copy, which holds only in-frame ones; the method was immunoSEQ multiplex PCR. This sample has over 150,000 clones, with about nine tenths found just once. V lost 5 bases to trimming and J lost 3 bases, with 11 bases between them. CDR3 length: 13 residues. The source was peripheral blood, collected on day 0 of AZD1222 vaccination. This chain uses TRBV12-3 or TRBV12-4 with TRBJ2-7; D gene unclear. The clonotype originates from an adult in good health. CDR3 loop: CASSLSDGYEQYF. CDR3 nucleotides: TGTGCCAGCAGTCTTTCGGACGGCTACGAGCAGTACTTC.